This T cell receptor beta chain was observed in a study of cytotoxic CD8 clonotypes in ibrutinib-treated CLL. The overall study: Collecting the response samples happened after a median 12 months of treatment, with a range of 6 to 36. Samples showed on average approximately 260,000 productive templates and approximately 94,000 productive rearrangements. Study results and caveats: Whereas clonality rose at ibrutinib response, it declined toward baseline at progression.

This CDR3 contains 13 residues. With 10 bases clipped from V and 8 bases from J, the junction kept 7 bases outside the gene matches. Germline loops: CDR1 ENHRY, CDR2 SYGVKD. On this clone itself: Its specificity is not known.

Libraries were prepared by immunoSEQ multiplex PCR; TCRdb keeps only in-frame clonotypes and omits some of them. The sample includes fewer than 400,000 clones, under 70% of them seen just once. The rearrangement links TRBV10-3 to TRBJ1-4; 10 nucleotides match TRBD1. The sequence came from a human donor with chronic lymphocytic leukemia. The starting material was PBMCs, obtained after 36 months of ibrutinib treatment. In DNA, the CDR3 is TGTGCCACAGGAGGACAGGGGGAGGAAAAACTGTTTTTT. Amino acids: CATGGQGEEKLFF.